The rows below give T cell receptor beta chains drawn from one sample of a study of patients and donors after allogeneic stem cell transplantation. Each CDR3 protein gets one entry after TCRdb re-called the RT-PCR reads with MiXCR. The table lists about 160,000 distinct CDR3 sequences, 24% of them singletons. Sample: blood, either unsorted or a sorted T cell fraction (not recorded which). Source of these receptors: a human donor who was either an allogeneic HSCT recipient or a stem cell or donor lymphocyte infusion donor (not recorded which). It is not recorded whose cells these are; they may come from a transplant donor. Each CDR3 is given with its conserved first and last residue. The order of the fields is J gene, clone size, V gene, CDR3 length, CDR3 protein. Only part of the rows carry a size: once, few, many, or a class if the clone is expanded.

j_call: TRBJ2-1; clone_size: .; v_call: TRBV7-9; cdr3_length: 14; cdr3_aa: CASSSSGGVNEQFF
j_call: TRBJ1-6; clone_size: few; v_call: TRBV12-3/TRBV12-4; cdr3_length: 14; cdr3_aa: CASSRQGDNSPLHF
j_call: TRBJ1-5; clone_size: few; v_call: TRBV7-9; cdr3_length: 16; cdr3_aa: CASSLEDRGFNQPQHF
j_call: TRBJ1-3; clone_size: many; v_call: TRBV4-1; cdr3_length: 15; cdr3_aa: CASSQGVLSGNTIYF
j_call: TRBJ1-1; clone_size: many; v_call: TRBV20-1; cdr3_length: 14; cdr3_aa: CSATTGGGGTEAFF
j_call: TRBJ2-7; clone_size: .; v_call: TRBV20-1; cdr3_length: 13; cdr3_aa: CSARDDWGSEQYF
j_call: TRBJ2-3; clone_size: .; v_call: TRBV6-7; cdr3_length: 13; cdr3_aa: CASSLGESNTQYF
j_call: TRBJ2-3; clone_size: few; v_call: TRBV11-2; cdr3_length: 15; cdr3_aa: CASSVGTGHTDTQYF
j_call: TRBJ1-1; clone_size: few; v_call: TRBV20-1; cdr3_length: 12; cdr3_aa: CSATKIPGEAFF
j_call: TRBJ1-6; clone_size: .; v_call: TRBV5-1; cdr3_length: 15; cdr3_aa: CASSLGLESGSPLHF
j_call: TRBJ2-1; clone_size: .; v_call: TRBV15; cdr3_length: 15; cdr3_aa: CATSRDWALYNEQFF
j_call: TRBJ2-5; clone_size: .; v_call: TRBV15; cdr3_length: 13; cdr3_aa: CATSVGAKETQYF
j_call: TRBJ1-6; clone_size: many; v_call: TRBV6-5; cdr3_length: 16; cdr3_aa: CASSTQPGTGSSPLHF
j_call: TRBJ1-3; clone_size: few; v_call: TRBV12-3/TRBV12-4; cdr3_length: 12; cdr3_aa: CASILSGNTIYF
j_call: TRBJ1-3; clone_size: many; v_call: TRBV7-2; cdr3_length: 14; cdr3_aa: CASSAAGSGNTIYF
j_call: TRBJ1-5; clone_size: few; v_call: TRBV15; cdr3_length: 13; cdr3_aa: CATSRDTDQPQHF
j_call: TRBJ2-7; clone_size: .; v_call: TRBV20-1; cdr3_length: 14; cdr3_aa: CSALRGDMAYEQYF
j_call: TRBJ2-2; clone_size: .; v_call: TRBV4-3; cdr3_length: 16; cdr3_aa: CASSQDRQGNTGELFF
j_call: TRBJ2-7; clone_size: .; v_call: TRBV5-1; cdr3_length: 16; cdr3_aa: CASSLAGTGTSYEQYF
j_call: TRBJ1-2; clone_size: few; v_call: TRBV5-1; cdr3_length: 14; cdr3_aa: CASTRTGDDYGYTF
j_call: TRBJ1-2; clone_size: few; v_call: TRBV30; cdr3_length: 14; cdr3_aa: CAWTTRGTNYGYTF
j_call: TRBJ1-2; clone_size: .; v_call: TRBV24-1; cdr3_length: 13; cdr3_aa: CATSANTNYGYTF
j_call: TRBJ2-1; clone_size: .; v_call: TRBV10-3; cdr3_length: 15; cdr3_aa: CAISDLGLAGDEQFF
j_call: TRBJ2-3; clone_size: .; v_call: TRBV12-3/TRBV12-4; cdr3_length: 15; cdr3_aa: CASSPWTQSTDTQYF
j_call: TRBJ1-1; clone_size: .; v_call: TRBV13; cdr3_length: 15; cdr3_aa: CASSSRTMMNTEAFF
j_call: TRBJ2-7; clone_size: few; v_call: TRBV6-5; cdr3_length: 15; cdr3_aa: CASSYTGTGGYEQYF
j_call: TRBJ2-3; clone_size: .; v_call: TRBV6-2/TRBV6-3; cdr3_length: 15; cdr3_aa: CASNSGVILTDTQYF
j_call: TRBJ1-5; clone_size: .; v_call: TRBV7-8; cdr3_length: 17; cdr3_aa: CASSFGRKGRSNQPQHF
j_call: TRBJ1-4; clone_size: many; v_call: TRBV5-1; cdr3_length: 15; cdr3_aa: CASRLLGTDNEKLFF
j_call: TRBJ2-7; clone_size: .; v_call: TRBV4-2; cdr3_length: 16; cdr3_aa: CASSHELPSGGYEQYF
j_call: TRBJ2-2; clone_size: .; v_call: TRBV12-3/TRBV12-4; cdr3_length: 15; cdr3_aa: CASSHLSGAIGELFF
j_call: TRBJ1-1; clone_size: few; v_call: TRBV18; cdr3_length: 15; cdr3_aa: CASSPTSGVGPEAFF
j_call: TRBJ2-1; clone_size: .; v_call: TRBV24-1; cdr3_length: 15; cdr3_aa: CATSPGASGLNEQFF
j_call: TRBJ2-7; clone_size: .; v_call: TRBV4-3; cdr3_length: 14; cdr3_aa: CASSQDPSGYEQYF
j_call: TRBJ2-7; clone_size: .; v_call: TRBV4-1; cdr3_length: 14; cdr3_aa: CASSPGHYSYEQYF
j_call: TRBJ2-4; clone_size: few; v_call: TRBV7-9; cdr3_length: 15; cdr3_aa: CASSAGHPAKNIQYF
j_call: TRBJ2-7; clone_size: .; v_call: TRBV4-3; cdr3_length: 16; cdr3_aa: CASSQDRGDYSYEQYF
j_call: TRBJ1-4; clone_size: .; v_call: TRBV12-3/TRBV12-4; cdr3_length: 19; cdr3_aa: CASSRGDRKTSATNEKLFF
j_call: TRBJ1-6; clone_size: few; v_call: TRBV27; cdr3_length: 15; cdr3_aa: CASSLYRASNSPLHF
j_call: TRBJ2-3; clone_size: many; v_call: TRBV20-1; cdr3_length: 16; cdr3_aa: CSARTVERGGTDTQYF
j_call: TRBJ2-7; clone_size: few; v_call: TRBV27; cdr3_length: 13; cdr3_aa: CASSPLPIYEQYF
j_call: TRBJ1-5; clone_size: many; v_call: TRBV12-3/TRBV12-4; cdr3_length: 15; cdr3_aa: CASSFEGSGHQPQHF
j_call: TRBJ1-6; clone_size: many; v_call: TRBV3-1; cdr3_length: 17; cdr3_aa: CASSPSEKSSYNSPLHF
j_call: TRBJ1-5; clone_size: few; v_call: TRBV12-5; cdr3_length: 17; cdr3_aa: CASGVGLTGTSNQPQHF